Sequencing of this T cell receptor beta chain was carried out in a study of blood T cell repertoires in COVID-19 (dated by TCRdb to the early 2020s). In the study overall: Collaborator samples came from the United States, Italy and Spain and covered acute and convalescent phases of COVID-19. The prospective study material was composed of cDNA or gDNA derived from T cells, B-cell-depleted T cells, or PBMCs. Subjects who had been exposed to COVID-19, were actively infected with it, or had recovered from it provided the deeply sampled blood TCRbeta repertoires that made up the dataset. The repertoires were released in a freely available public database meant as a resource for research on the immune response to SARS-CoV-2. Samples came from the ongoing ImmuneRACE study (first 160 participants) plus 1,254 subjects from 6 global collaborators. Sample metadata almost always included a de-identified subject ID, COVID-19 status, age in years and sex. Where available, HLA class I and class II types were obtained from metadata supplied by the sample provider rather than from assay-based typing.

TCRbeta CDR3 regions were amplified from genomic DNA using the immunoSEQ Assay, a bias-controlled multiplex PCR. Per the authors' processing: Within the assay, amplification of reference gene primers was used to estimate how many nucleated cells each sample contained. To quantify the absolute abundance of each unique TCRbeta CDR3 rearrangement, sequence reads were collapsed and filtered. For each sample, productive Simpson clonality was calculated as the square root of Simpson's diversity index across productive rearrangements. TCRdb mirrors the immuneACCESS table, restricted to in-frame sequences. Some clones are absent from its copies; in checked studies, under half trace to an unresolved V gene, and the reason for the others is unknown. That table furnishes V, J and clone size, whereas the DNA furnished D and trimming. This sample lists under 200,000 clones; around three quarters were detected once. The ten top clones hold roughly 17% of the sample.

Study-wide conclusions, independent of this receptor: How much clinical and demographic metadata was included differed by source and by participant, and the metadata was provided uncurated.

Sequences MNHNS (CDR1) and SASEGT (CDR2) are obtained from the germline V gene. The CDR3 numbers 15 residues from cysteine through phenylalanine. Just CDR3 DNA is preserved here, 45 bases in frame from base 1. The V end loses 2 bases and the J end loses 3 bases, and a stretch of 11 bases separates them. Whole blood was collected in K2EDTA tubes by collaborating institutions according to the institutions' own protocols. For TCRbeta analysis, collaborators shipped samples in one of three forms: frozen whole blood, isolated PBMCs, or DNA extracted from either of those sample types. A word on this clone: There is no known antigen for this receptor. Base-call qualities are not available, and no considerably larger clone is one nucleotide away.

Source material: peripheral blood. This sequence uses TRBV6-1 and TRBJ1-5; no D gene is confidently identified. The source of this sequence is a man aged 55 to 70 with active or convalescent COVID-19. For the CDR3, the sequence is CASSESGMLNQPQHF. The nucleotide sequence reads as follows: TGTGCCAGCAGTGAAAGCGGGATGCTCAATCAGCCCCAGCATTTT.